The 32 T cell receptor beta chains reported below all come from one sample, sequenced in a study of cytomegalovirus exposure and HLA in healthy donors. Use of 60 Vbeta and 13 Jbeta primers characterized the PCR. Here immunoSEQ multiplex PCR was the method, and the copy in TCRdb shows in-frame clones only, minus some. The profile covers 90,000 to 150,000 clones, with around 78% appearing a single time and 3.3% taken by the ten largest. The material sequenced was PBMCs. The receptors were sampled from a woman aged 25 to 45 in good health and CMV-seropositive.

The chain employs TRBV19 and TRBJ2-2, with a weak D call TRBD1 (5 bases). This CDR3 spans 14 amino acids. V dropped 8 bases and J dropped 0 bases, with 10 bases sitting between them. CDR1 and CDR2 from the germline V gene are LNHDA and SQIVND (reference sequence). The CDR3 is CASQLGPNTGELFF. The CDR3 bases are TGTGCCAGTCAATTGGGGCCGAACACCGGGGAGCTGTTTTTT.

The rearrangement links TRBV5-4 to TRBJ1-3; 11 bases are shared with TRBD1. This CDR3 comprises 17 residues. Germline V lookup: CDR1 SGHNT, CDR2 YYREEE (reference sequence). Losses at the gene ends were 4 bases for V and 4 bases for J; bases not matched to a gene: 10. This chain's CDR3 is CASSPGTGGVGGNTIYF. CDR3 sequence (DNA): TGTGCCAGCAGCCCCGGGACAGGGGGGGTCGGGGGAAACACCATATATTTT.

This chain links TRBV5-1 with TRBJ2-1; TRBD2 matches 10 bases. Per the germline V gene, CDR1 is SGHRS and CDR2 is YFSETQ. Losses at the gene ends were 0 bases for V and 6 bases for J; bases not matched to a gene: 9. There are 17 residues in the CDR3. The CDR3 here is CASSLDGAGGLINEQFF. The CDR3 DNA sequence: TGCGCCAGCAGCTTGGATGGAGCGGGGGGGCTTATCAATGAGCAGTTCTTC.

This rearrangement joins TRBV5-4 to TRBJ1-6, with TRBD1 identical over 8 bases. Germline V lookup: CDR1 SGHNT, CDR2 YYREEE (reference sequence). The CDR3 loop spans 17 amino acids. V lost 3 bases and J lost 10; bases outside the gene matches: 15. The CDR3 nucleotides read TGTGCCAGCAGCTGGGCAGGGGGCGTGGATTCTGGATCACCCCTCCACTTT. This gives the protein CASSWAGGVDSGSPLHF.

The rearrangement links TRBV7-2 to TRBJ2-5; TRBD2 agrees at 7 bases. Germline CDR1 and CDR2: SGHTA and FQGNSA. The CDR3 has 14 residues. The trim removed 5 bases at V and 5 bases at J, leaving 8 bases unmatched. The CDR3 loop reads CASSPSRDYETQYF. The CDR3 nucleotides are TGTGCCAGCAGCCCCTCGCGGGACTACGAGACCCAGTACTTC.

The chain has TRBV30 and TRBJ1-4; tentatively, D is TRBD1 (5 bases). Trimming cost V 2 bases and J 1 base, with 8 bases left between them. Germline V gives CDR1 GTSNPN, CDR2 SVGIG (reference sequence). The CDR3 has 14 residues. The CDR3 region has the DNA TGTGCCTGGAGTCCGGGGGGAACTAATGAAAAACTGTTTTTT. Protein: CAWSPGGTNEKLFF.

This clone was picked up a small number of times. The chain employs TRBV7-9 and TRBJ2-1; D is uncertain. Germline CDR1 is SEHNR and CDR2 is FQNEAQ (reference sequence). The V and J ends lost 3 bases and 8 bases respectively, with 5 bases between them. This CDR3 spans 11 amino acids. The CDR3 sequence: CASSFSYEQFF. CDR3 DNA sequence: TGTGCCAGCAGCTTCTCTTATGAGCAGTTCTTC.

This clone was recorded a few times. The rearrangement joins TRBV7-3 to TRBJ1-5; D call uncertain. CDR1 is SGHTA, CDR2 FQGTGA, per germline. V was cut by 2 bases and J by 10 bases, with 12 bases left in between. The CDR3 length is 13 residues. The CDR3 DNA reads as TGTGCCAGCAGCTTATGGAAGGGAGGTCCCCAGCATTTT. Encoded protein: CASSLWKGGPQHF.

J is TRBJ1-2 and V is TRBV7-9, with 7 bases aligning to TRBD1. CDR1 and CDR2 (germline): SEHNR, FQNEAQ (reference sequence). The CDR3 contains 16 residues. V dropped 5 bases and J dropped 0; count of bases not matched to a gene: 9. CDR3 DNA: TGTGCCAGCAGCCAGGGGGGCGGATCAGCTAACTATGGCTACACCTTC. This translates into CASSQGGGSANYGYTF.

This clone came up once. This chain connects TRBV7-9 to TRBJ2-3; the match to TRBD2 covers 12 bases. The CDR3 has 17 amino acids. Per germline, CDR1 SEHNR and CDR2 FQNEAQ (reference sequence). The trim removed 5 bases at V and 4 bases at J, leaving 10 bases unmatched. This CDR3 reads CASSLGLAGFTPDTQYF. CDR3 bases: TGTGCCAGCAGCCTCGGACTAGCGGGGTTCACACCAGATACGCAGTATTTT.

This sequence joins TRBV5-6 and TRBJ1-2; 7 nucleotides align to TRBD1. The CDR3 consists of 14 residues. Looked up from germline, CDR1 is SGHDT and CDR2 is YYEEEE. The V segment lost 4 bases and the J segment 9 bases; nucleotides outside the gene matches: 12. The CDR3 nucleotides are TGTGCCAGCAGCCCCAGCCGACAGGGCAGGAGCTACACCTTC. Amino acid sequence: CASSPSRQGRSYTF.

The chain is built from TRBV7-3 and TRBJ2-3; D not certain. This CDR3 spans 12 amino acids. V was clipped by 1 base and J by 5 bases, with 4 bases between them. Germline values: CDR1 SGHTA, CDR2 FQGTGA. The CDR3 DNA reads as TGTGCCAGCAGCTTAAACGGAGATACGCAGTATTTT. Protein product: CASSLNGDTQYF.

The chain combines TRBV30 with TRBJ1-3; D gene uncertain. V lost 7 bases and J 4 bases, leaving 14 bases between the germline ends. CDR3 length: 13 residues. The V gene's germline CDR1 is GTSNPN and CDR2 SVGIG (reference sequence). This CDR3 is CAFLTTLGNTIYF. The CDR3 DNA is TGTGCCTTTCTGACAACACTCGGAAACACCATATATTTT.

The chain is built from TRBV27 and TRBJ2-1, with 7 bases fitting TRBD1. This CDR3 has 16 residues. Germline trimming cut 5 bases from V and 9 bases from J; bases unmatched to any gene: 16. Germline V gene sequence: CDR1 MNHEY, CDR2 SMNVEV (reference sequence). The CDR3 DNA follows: TGTGCCAGCAGTCTCGGGTGGGGACAGTCTATTCTTGAGCAGTTCTTC. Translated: CASSLGWGQSILEQFF.

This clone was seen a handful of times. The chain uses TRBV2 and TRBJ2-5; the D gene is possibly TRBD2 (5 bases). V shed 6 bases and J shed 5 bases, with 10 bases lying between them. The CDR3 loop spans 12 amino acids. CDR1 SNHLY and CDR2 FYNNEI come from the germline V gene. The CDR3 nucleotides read TGTGCCAGCAGCACTAGGAGGGAGACCCAGTACTTC. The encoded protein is CASSTRRETQYF.

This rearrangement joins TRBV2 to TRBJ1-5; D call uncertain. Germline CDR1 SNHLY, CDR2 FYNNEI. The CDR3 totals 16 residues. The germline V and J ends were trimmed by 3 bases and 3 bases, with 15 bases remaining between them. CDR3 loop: CASSDQLSGFNQPQHF. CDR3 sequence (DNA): TGTGCCAGCAGTGACCAGCTCTCGGGATTCAATCAGCCCCAGCATTTT. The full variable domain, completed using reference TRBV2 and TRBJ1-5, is EPEVTQTPSHQVTQMGQEVILRCVPISNHLYFYWYRQILGQKVEFLVSFYNNEISEKSEIFDDQFSVERPDGSNFTLKIRSTKLEDSAMYFCASSDQLSGFNQPQHFGDGTRLSIL.

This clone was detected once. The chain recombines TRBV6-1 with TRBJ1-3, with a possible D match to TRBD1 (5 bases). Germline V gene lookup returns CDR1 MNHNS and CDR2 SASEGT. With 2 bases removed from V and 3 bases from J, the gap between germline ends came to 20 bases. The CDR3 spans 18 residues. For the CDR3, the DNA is TGTGCCAGCAGTGAACCCCTTTACCCGGGGGGGGTTGGAAACACCATATATTTT. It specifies CASSEPLYPGGVGNTIYF.

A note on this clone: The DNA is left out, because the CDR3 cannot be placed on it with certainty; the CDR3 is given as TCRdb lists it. CDR3 amino acids: CASSFGSGGPYGYTF. This chain connects TRBV5-4 to TRBJ1-2. Germline V gene data show CDR1 as SGHNT and CDR2 as YYREEE (reference sequence). The CDR3 is made up of 15 amino acids, end residues included.

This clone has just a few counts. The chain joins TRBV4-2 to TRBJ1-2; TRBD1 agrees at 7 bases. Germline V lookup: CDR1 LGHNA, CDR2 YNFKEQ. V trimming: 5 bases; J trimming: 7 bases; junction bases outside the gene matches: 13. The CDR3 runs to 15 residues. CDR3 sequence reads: CASSEPDRDKGGYTF. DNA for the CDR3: TGTGCCAGCAGCGAACCTGACAGGGATAAGGGTGGCTACACCTTC.

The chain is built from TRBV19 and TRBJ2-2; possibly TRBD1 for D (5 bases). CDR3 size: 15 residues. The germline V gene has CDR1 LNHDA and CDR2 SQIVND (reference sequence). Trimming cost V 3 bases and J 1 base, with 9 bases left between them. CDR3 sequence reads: CASSILQGNTGELFF. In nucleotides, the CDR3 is TGTGCCAGTAGTATCTTGCAGGGGAACACCGGGGAGCTGTTTTTT.

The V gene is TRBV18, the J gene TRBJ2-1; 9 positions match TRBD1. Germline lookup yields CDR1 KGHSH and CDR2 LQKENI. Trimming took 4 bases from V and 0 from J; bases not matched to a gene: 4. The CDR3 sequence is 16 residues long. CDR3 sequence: CASSRGQGNSYNEQFF. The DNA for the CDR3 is TGTGCCAGCTCACGAGGACAGGGGAACTCCTACAATGAGCAGTTCTTC. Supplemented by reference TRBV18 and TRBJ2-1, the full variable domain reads NAGVMQNPRHLVRRRGQEARLRCSPMKGHSHVYWYRQLPEEGLKFMVYLQKENIIDESGMPKERFSAEFPKEGPSILRIQQVVRGDSAAYFCASSRGQGNSYNEQFFGPGTRLTVL.

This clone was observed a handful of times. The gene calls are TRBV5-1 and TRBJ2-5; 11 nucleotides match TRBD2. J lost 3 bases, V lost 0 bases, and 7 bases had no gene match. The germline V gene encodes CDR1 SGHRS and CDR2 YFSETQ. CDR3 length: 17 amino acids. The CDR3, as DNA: TGCGCCAGCAGCTTGGTAGTGATAGCGGGGGGGAAAGAGACCCAGTACTTC. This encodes CASSLVVIAGGKETQYF. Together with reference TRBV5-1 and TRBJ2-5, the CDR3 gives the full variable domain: KAGVTQTPRYLIKTRGQQVTLSCSPISGHRSVSWYQQTPGQGLQFLFEYFSETQRNKGNFPGRFSGRQFSNSRSEMNVSTLELGDSALYLCASSLVVIAGGKETQYFGPGTRLLVL.

CDR3 residues: CASFQGARGYTF. As DNA, the CDR3 is TGTGCCAGCTTTCAGGGGGCGAGAGGCTACACCTTC. The gene calls are TRBV28 and TRBJ1-2; 8 bases line up with TRBD1. The V gene end was trimmed by 8 bases and the J gene end by 8 bases; junction bases not matched to a gene: 7. CDR1 and CDR2 from the germline V gene are MDHEN and SYDVKM. This CDR3 has 12 amino acids.

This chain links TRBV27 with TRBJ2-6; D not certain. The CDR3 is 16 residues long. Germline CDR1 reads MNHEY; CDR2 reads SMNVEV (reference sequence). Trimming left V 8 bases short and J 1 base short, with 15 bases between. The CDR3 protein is CASSRDYRSGANVLTF. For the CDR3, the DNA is TGTGCCAGCTCTCGAGATTATCGGTCTGGGGCCAACGTCCTGACTTTC.

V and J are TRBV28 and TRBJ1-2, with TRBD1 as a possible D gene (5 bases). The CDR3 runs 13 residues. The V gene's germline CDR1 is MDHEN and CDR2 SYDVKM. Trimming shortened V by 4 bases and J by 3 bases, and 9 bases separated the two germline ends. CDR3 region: CASSSAGDYGYTF. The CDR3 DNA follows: TGTGCCAGCAGTTCCGCGGGGGACTATGGCTACACCTTC.

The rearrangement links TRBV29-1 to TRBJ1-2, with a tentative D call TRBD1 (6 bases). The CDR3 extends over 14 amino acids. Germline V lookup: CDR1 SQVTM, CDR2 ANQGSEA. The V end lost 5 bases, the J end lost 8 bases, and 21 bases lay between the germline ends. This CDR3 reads CSVFPLTGSHGYTF. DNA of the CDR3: TGCAGCGTTTTCCCCTTAACAGGGAGCCACGGCTACACCTTC.

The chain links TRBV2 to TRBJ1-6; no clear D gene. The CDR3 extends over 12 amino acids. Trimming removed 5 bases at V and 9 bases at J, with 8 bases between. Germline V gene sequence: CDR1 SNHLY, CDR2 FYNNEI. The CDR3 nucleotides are TGTGCCAGCAGTCCCAGAAGTTCACCCCTCCACTTT. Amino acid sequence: CASSPRSSPLHF.

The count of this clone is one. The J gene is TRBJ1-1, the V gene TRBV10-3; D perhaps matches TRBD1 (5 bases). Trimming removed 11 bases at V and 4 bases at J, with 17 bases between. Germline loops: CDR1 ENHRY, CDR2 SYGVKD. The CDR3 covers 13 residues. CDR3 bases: TGTGCCGTTTCCGCCTCGGGGGGCACTGAAGCTTTCTTT. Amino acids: CAVSASGGTEAFF.

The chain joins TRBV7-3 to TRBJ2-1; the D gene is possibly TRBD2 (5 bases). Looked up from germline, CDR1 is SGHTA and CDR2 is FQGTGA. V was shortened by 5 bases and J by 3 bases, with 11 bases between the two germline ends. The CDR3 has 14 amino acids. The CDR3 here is CASSPYRDYNEQFF. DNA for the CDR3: TGTGCCAGCAGCCCCTACCGGGACTACAATGAGCAGTTCTTC.

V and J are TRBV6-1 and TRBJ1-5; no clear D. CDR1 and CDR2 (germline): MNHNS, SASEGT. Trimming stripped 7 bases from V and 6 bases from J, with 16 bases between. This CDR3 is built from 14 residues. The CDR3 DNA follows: TGTGCCAGCAATATTCAGACATCGAGTCAGCCCCAGCATTTT. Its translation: CASNIQTSSQPQHF.

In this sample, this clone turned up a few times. The CDR3 DNA follows: TGTGCCAGCAGTTACTCGAACAGGGGAGTCGCTTTCTTT. As protein: CASSYSNRGVAFF. V gene TRBV6-5 combines with J gene TRBJ1-1, with 7 bases aligning to TRBD1. The CDR3 is made up of 13 amino acids. V was clipped by 0 bases and J by 11 bases; unmatched bases: 6. Germline CDR1 MNHEY, CDR2 SVGAGI.

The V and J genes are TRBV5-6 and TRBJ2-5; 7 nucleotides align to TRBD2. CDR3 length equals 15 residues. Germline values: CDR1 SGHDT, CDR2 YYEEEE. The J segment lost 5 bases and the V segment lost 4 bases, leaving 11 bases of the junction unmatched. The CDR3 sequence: CASSLRQMGGETQYF. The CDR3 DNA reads TGTGCCAGCAGCCTTAGACAGATGGGAGGGGAGACCCAGTACTTC.